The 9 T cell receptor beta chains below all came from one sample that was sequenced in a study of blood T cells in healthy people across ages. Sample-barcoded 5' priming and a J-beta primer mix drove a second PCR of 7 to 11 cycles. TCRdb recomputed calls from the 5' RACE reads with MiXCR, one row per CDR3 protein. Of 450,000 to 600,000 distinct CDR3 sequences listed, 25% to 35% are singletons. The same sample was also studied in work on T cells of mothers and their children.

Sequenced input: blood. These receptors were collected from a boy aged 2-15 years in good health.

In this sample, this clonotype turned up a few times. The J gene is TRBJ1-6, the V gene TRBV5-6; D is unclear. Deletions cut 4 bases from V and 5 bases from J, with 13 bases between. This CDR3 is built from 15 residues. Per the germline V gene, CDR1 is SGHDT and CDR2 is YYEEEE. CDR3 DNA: TGTGCCAGCAGCCCCGAAGGCAGTGATAATTCACCCCTCCACTTT. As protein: CASSPEGSDNSPLHF.

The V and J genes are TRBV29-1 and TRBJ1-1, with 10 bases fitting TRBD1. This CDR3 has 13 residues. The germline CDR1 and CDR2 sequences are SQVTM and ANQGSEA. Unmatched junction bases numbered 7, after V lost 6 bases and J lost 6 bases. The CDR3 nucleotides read TGCAGCGTAGAGACAGGGGGCAACGCTGAAGCTTTCTTT. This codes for CSVETGGNAEAFF.

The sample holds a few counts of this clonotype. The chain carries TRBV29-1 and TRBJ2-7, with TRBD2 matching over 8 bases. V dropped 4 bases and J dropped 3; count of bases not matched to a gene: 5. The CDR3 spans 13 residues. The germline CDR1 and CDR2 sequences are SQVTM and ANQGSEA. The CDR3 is CSVAGGADYEQYF. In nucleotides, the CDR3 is TGCAGCGTTGCCGGGGGGGCCGACTACGAGCAGTACTTC.

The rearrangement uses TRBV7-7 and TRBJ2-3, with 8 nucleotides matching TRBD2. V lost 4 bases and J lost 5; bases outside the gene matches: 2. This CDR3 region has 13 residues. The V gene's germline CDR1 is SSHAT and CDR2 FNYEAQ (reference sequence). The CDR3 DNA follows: TGTGCCAGCAGCTACGCGGGGGGAGATACGCAGTATTTT. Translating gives CASSYAGGDTQYF.

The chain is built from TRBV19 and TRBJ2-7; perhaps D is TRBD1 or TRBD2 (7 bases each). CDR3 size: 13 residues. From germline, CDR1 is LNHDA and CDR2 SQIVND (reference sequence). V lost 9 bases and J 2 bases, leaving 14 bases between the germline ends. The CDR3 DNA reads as TGTGCCAGCCACTCAGGGGGGGCCTACGAGCAGTACTTC. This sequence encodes CASHSGGAYEQYF.

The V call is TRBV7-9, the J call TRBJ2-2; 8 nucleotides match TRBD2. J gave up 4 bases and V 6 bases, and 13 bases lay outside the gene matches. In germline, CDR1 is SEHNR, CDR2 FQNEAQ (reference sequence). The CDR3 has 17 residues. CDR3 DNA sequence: TGTGCCAGCAGGCCTCCTTGGCGGGGGGTTTCCACCGGGGAGCTGTTTTTT. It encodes CASRPPWRGVSTGELFF. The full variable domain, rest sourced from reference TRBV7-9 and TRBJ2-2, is DTGVSQNPRHKITKRGQNVTFRCDPISEHNRLYWYRQTLGQGPEFLTYFQNEAQLEKSRLLSDRFSAERPKGSFSTLEIQRTEQGDSAMYLCASRPPWRGVSTGELFFGEGSRLTVL.

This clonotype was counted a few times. The CDR3 DNA sequence: TGTGCCAGCAGCACAGAGGTAGCTAGTGTTCAGTACTTC. Protein sequence: CASSTEVASVQYF. V is TRBV7-2 and J is TRBJ2-4; no clear D gene. The germline V gene has CDR1 SGHTA and CDR2 FQGNSA. The CDR3 totals 13 residues. Trimming left V 5 bases short and J 11 bases short, with 16 bases between.

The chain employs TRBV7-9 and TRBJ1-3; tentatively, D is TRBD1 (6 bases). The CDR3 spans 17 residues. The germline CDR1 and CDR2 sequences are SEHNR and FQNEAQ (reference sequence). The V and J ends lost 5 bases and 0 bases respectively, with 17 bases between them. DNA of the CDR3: TGTGCCAGCAGCCTGTCCCGGGACATCCGCTCTGGAAACACCATATATTTT. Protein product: CASSLSRDIRSGNTIYF.

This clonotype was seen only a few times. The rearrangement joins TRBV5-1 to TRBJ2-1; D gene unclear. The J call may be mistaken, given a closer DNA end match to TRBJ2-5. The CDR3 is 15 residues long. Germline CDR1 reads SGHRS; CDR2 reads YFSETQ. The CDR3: CASSLDHSAWETQYF. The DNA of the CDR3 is TGCGCCAGCAGCTTGGATCATTCGGCATGGGAGACCCAGTACTTC.